This TCR beta chain was documented in a study of CD8+CD57+ T cells in acquired aplastic anemia. General study findings and limits: With respect to CD8+ Simpson's diversity, patients and controls did not differ significantly. Overlap between patients and controls comprised 25 to 35 CD8+ CDR3 sequences.

With V trimmed by 3 bases and J by 8 bases, 5 bases remained unmatched. The CDR3 covers 15 residues. Germline V lookup: CDR1 SGHTA, CDR2 FQGNSA. This clonotype was seen more than once but under ten times. No antigen is known for it. Individuals selected for sequencing had exhibited CD8+CD57+ cell expansion on flow cytometry. Genomic DNA, serving as template, underwent TCR beta VDJ and CDR3 profiling. TCRdb reanalysed the reads using MiXCR and keeps one entry per CDR3 protein. The profile covers 450,000 to 600,000 distinct CDR3 sequences, with over 25% appearing a single time and 0.7% to 1% taken by the ten largest.

The sample was sorted CD4+, CD8+, or CD8+CD57+ T cells (not recorded which) from PBMCs. The V call is TRBV7-2, the J call TRBJ1-4, with TRBD1 matching over 11 bases. The clonotype comes from a human donor with aplastic anemia. The DNA for the CDR3 is TGTGCCAGCAGCTTCCGGACAGGGGGCGAAGAAAAACTGTTTTTT. Encoded protein: CASSFRTGGEEKLFF.